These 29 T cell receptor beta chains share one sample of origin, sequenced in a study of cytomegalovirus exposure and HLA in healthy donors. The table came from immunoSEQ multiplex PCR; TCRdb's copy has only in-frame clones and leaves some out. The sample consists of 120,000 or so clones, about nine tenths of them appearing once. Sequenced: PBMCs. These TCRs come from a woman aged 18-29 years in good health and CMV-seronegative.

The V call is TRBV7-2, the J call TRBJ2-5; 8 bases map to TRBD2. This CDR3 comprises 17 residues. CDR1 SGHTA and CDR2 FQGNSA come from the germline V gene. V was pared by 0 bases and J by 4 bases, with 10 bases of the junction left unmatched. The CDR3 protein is CASSLALAGRRGETQYF. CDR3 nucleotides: TGTGCCAGCAGCTTAGCGCTAGCGGGTAGACGAGGAGAGACCCAGTACTTC.

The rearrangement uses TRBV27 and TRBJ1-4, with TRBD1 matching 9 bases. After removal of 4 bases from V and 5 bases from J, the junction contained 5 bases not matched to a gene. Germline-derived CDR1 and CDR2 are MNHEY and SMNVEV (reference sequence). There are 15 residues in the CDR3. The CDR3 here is CASSSPGQGNEKLFF. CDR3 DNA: TGTGCCAGCAGTTCCCCGGGACAGGGAAATGAAAAACTGTTTTTT.

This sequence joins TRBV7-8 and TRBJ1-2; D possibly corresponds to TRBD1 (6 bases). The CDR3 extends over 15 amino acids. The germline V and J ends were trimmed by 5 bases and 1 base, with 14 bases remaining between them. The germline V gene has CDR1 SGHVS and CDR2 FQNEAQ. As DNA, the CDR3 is TGTGCCAGCAGCCTACGACAGGCCCTTAACTATGGCTACACCTTC. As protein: CASSLRQALNYGYTF.

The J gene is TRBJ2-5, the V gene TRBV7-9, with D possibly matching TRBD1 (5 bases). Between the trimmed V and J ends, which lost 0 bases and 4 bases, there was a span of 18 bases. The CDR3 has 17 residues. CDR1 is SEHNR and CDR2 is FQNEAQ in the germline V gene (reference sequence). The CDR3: CASSLAAGKFARETQYF. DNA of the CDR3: TGTGCCAGCAGCTTAGCGGCAGGGAAGTTTGCCAGAGAGACCCAGTACTTC.

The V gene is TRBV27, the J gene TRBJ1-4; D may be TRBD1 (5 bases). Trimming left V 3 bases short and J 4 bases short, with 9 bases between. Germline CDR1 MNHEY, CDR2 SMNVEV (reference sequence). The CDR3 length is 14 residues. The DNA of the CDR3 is TGTGCCAGCAGTTTCAGGGCTCATAATGAAAAACTGTTTTTT. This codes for CASSFRAHNEKLFF. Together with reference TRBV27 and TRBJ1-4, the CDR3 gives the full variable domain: EAQVTQNPRYLITVTGKKLTVTCSQNMNHEYMSWYRQDPGLGLRQIYYSMNVEVTDKGDVPEGYKVSRKEKRNFPLILESPSPNQTSLYFCASSFRAHNEKLFFGSGTQLSVL.

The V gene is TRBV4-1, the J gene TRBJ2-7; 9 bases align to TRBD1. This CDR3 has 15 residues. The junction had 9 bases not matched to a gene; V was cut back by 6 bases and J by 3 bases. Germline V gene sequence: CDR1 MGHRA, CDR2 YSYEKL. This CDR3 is CASRQMTGGYYEQYF. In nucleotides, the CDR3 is TGCGCCAGCAGACAAATGACAGGGGGTTACTACGAGCAGTACTTC.

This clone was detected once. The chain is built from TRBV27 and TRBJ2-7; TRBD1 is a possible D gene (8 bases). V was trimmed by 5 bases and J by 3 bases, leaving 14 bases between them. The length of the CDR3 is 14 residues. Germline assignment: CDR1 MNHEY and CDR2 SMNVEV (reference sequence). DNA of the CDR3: TGTGCCAGCAGTCTAAACAGGGGGGGCTACGAGCAGTACTTC. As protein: CASSLNRGGYEQYF.

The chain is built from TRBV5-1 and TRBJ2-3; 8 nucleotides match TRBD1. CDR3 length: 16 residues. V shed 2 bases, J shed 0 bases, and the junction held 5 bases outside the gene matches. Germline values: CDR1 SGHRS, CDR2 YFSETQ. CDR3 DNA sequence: TGCGCCAGCAGCTTCCCGACAGGGGAAAGCACAGATACGCAGTATTTT. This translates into CASSFPTGESTDTQYF. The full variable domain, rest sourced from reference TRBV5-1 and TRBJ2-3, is KAGVTQTPRYLIKTRGQQVTLSCSPISGHRSVSWYQQTPGQGLQFLFEYFSETQRNKGNFPGRFSGRQFSNSRSEMNVSTLELGDSALYLCASSFPTGESTDTQYFGPGTRLTVL.

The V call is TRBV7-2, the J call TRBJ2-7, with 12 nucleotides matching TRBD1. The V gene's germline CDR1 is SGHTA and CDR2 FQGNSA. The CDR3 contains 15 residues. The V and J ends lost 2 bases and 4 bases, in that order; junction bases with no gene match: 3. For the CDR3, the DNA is TGTGCCAGCAGCTTAACGGGACAGGGGGCGTACGAGCAGTACTTC. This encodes CASSLTGQGAYEQYF.

The CDR3 bases are TGTGCCAGCAGCCAAGACAGGGGATCCTCTGGAAACACCATATATTTT. It codes for CASSQDRGSSGNTIYF. This rearrangement joins TRBV4-2 to TRBJ1-3; the D gene is possibly TRBD1 (6 bases). The V gene lost 0 bases and the J gene lost 0 bases, with 9 bases spanning the gap. Germline CDR1 is LGHNA and CDR2 is YNFKEQ. The CDR3 covers 16 residues.

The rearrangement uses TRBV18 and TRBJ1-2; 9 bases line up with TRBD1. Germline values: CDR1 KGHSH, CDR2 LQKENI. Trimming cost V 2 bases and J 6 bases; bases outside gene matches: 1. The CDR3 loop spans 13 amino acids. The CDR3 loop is CASSPRDRDGYTF. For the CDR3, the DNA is TGTGCCAGCTCACCAAGGGACAGGGATGGCTACACCTTC. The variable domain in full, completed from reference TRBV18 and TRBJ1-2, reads NAGVMQNPRHLVRRRGQEARLRCSPMKGHSHVYWYRQLPEEGLKFMVYLQKENIIDESGMPKERFSAEFPKEGPSILRIQQVVRGDSAAYFCASSPRDRDGYTFGSGTRLTVV.

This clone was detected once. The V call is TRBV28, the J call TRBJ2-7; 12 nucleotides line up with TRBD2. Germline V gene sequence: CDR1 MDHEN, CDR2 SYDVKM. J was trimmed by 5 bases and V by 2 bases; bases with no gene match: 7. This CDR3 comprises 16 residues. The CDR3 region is CASSLPPTSGSHEQYF. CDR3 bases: TGTGCCAGCAGTTTACCACCGACTAGCGGGAGTCACGAGCAGTACTTC.

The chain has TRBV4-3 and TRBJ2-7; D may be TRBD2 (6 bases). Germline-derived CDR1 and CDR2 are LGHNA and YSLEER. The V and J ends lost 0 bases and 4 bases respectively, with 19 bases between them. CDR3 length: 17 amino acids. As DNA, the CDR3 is TGCGCCAGCAGCCAAGAACGGGCGACTAGTCCAGGGTACGAGCAGTACTTC. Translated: CASSQERATSPGYEQYF.

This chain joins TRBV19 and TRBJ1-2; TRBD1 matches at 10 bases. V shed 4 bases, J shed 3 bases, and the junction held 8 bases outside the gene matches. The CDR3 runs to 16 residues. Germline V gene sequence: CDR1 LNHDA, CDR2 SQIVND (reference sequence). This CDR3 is CASSKTGQGSYYGYTF. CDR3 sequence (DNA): TGTGCCAGTAGTAAGACGGGACAGGGGTCTTACTATGGCTACACCTTC.

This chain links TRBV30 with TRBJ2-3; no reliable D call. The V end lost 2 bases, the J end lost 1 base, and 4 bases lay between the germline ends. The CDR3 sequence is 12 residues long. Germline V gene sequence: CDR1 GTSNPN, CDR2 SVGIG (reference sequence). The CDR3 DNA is TGTGCCTGGAGTATCGGCACAGATACGCAGTATTTT. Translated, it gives CAWSIGTDTQYF.

The CDR3: CASSYGDTYEQYF. In DNA, the CDR3 is TGTGCCAGCAGTTACGGGGACACCTACGAGCAGTACTTC. The chain couples TRBV6-5 to TRBJ2-7, with a weak D call TRBD1 (6 bases). Germline CDR1 and CDR2: MNHEY and SVGAGI. This CDR3 has 13 residues. The ends were cut back, 2 bases at V and 2 bases at J, with 7 bases in the middle.

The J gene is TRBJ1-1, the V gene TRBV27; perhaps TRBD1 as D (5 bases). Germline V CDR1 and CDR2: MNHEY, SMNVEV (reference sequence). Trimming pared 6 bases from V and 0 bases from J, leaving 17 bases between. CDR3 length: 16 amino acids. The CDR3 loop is CASSSKAGVMNTEAFF. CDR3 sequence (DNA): TGTGCCAGCAGCTCGAAGGCGGGGGTTATGAACACTGAAGCTTTCTTT.

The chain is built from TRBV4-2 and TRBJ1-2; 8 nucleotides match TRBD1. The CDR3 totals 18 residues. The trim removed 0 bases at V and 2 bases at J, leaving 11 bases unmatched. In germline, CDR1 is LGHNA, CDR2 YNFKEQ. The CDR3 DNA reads TGTGCCAGCAGCCAAGATGTCTCTGGGACAGGAGGAAACTATGGCTACACCTTC. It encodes CASSQDVSGTGGNYGYTF.

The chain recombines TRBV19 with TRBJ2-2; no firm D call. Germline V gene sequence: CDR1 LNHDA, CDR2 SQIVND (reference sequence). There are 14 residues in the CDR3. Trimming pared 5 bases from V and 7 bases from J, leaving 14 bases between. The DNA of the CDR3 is TGTGCCAGTAGTCCCCTCAGACTGGGCGGGGAGCTGTTTTTT. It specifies CASSPLRLGGELFF.

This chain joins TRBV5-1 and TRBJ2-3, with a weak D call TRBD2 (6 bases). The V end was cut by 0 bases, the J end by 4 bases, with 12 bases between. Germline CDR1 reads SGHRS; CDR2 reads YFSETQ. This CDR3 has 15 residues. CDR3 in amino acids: CASSLGGGPADTQYF. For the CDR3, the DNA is TGCGCCAGCAGCTTGGGTGGAGGGCCGGCAGATACGCAGTATTTT.

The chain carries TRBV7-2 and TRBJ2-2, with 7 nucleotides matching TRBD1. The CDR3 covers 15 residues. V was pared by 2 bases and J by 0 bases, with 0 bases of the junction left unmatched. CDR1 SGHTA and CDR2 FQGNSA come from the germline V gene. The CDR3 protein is CASSLQGANTGELFF. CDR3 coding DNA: TGTGCCAGCAGCTTACAGGGGGCGAACACCGGGGAGCTGTTTTTT. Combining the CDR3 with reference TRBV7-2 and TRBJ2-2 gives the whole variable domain GAGVSQSPSNKVTEKGKDVELRCDPISGHTALYWYRQSLGQGLEFLIYFQGNSAPDKSGLPSDRFSAERTGGSVSTLTIQRTQQEDSAVYLCASSLQGANTGELFFGEGSRLTVL.

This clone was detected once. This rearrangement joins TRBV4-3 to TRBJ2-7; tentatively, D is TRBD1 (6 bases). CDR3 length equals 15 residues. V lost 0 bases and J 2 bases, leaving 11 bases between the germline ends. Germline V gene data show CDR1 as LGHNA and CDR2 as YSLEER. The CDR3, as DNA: TGCGCCAGCAGCCAAGACTCGGACAGCCCCTACGAGCAGTACTTC. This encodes CASSQDSDSPYEQYF.

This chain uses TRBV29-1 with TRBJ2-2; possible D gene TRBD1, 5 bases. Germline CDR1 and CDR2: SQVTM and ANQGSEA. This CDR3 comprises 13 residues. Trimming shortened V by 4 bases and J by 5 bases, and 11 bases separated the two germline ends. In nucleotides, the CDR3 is TGCAGCGTTGTTAGGGGCCCGACCGGGGAGCTGTTTTTT. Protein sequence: CSVVRGPTGELFF.

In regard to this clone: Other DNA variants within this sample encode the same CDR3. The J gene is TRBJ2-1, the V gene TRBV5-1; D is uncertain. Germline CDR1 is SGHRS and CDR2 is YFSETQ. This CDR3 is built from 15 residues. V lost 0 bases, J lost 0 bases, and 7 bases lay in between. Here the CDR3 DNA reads TGCGCCAGCAGCTTGGGTCAGGTCTCCTACAATGAGCAGTTCTTC. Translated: CASSLGQVSYNEQFF.

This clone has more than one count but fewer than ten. CDR3 nucleotides: TGTGCCAGCAGCAACCGGACGAGAGGGCACGAGCAGTACTTC. Protein sequence: CASSNRTRGHEQYF. This rearrangement joins TRBV7-3 to TRBJ2-7, with a possible D match to TRBD2 (5 bases). CDR1 and CDR2 from the germline V gene are SGHTA and FQGTGA. V was trimmed by 5 bases and J by 5 bases, leaving 16 bases between them. This CDR3 contains 14 residues.

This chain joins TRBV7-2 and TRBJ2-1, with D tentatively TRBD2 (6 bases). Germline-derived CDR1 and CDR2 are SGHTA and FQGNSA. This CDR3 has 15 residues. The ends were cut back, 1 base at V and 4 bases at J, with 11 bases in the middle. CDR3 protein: CASSLVGGVYNEQFF. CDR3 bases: TGTGCCAGCAGCTTAGTTGGCGGGGTGTACAATGAGCAGTTCTTC.

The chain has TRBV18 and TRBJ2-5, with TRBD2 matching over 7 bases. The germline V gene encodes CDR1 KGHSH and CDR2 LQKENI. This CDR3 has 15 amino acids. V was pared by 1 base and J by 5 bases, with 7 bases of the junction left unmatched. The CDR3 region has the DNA TGTGCCAGCTCACCACGCCGGGGGGTTGGGGAGACCCAGTACTTC. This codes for CASSPRRGVGETQYF.

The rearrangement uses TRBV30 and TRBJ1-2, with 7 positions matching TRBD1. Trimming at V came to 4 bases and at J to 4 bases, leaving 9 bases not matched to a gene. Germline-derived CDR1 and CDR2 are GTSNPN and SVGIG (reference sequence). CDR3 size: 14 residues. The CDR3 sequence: CAWTGGSVGYGYTF. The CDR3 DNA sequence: TGTGCCTGGACAGGGGGTTCTGTGGGCTATGGCTACACCTTC.

CDR3 sequence: CASSSGGGNTGELFF. The CDR3 DNA sequence: TGTGCCAGCAGCTCGGGAGGAGGAAACACCGGGGAGCTGTTTTTT. This chain connects TRBV9 to TRBJ2-2, with 7 bases fitting TRBD2. The trim removed 4 bases at V and 2 bases at J, leaving 5 bases unmatched. CDR3 length: 15 residues. Germline V gene data show CDR1 as SGDLS and CDR2 as YYNGEE.